This T cell receptor beta chain is drawn from a study of regulatory T cells in long-lasting Graves disease. CDR3 size: 12 residues. Unmatched junction bases numbered 7, after V lost 6 bases and J lost 6 bases. CDR1 DFQATT and CDR2 SNEGSKA come from the germline V gene (reference sequence). Time point noted: newly diagnosed GD, antithyroid drugs for less than 3 months. Making the TCR library involved RNA that had been extracted from PBMCs. This clonotype was detected many times. For TCR beta, libraries came from iRepertoire HTBI primers and Arm-PCR of CDR3 regions. Using its own MiXCR run on the multiplex PCR reads, TCRdb lists one record per CDR3 protein. The sample contains approximately 540,000 distinct CDR3 sequences, about 11% of which appear only once. The sample also formed part of further work on T cells in Graves' hyperthyroidism and ophthalmopathy.

The TCR sequence derives from a woman aged 25 to 39 with Graves disease. The gene calls are TRBV20-1 and TRBJ2-7; 8 bases line up with TRBD1. This material consisted of peripheral blood mononuclear cells (PBMCs), taken at new diagnosis, from a patient treated with antithyroid drugs. The CDR3 DNA sequence: TGCAGTGCAGAGACAGGGACAGGCGAGCAGTACTTC. Amino acids: CSAETGTGEQYF.